This TCR beta chain derives from a study of blood T cell repertoires in COVID-19. Study at large: From the United States, Italy and Spain came samples of acute and convalescent COVID-19.

In the source study's methods: Nucleated cell number was recorded as an estimate derived from reference gene primer amplification. Only in-frame clones appear in the TCRdb table, and some are missing; sequencing was by immunoSEQ multiplex PCR. V and J calls and clone size follow that table, whereas D and trimming were derived from the DNA. The sample has over 300,000 clones, about 89% seen once. Recovered status applied to Cohort 3 donors who had two consecutive negative PCRs. It also applied to those with clearance or with symptom resolution. The CDR3 is 18 amino acids. CDR1 SGHAT and CDR2 FQNNGV come from the germline V gene. Trimming cost V 5 bases and J 3 bases; bases outside gene matches: 15.

What was sequenced was PBMCs or T cells enriched from blood (not recorded which). The chain carries TRBV11-2 and TRBJ2-2, with 7 bases lining up with TRBD2. The receptor was isolated from a woman between 40 and 55 years old who had recovered from COVID-19. CDR3 nucleotide sequence: TGTGCCAGCAGCCACCGGGGGAGCGGGAAGATGGACACCGGGGAGCTGTTTTTT. Its protein is CASSHRGSGKMDTGELFF.